Sequencing of this TCR beta chain was carried out in a study of CXCR3-negative and CXCR3-positive naive CD8 T cells. General study results and limits: Partly lower CXCR3 expression followed cryopreservation, and most assays relied on fresh PBMCs. Compared with CXCR3-negative naive cells, CXCR3-positive naive cells showed more hydrophobic TRB CDR3s.

Germline CDR1 and CDR2: SQVTM and ANQGSEA. This CDR3 comprises 11 residues. Naive CD8+ T cells showed CD45RO-CCR7+CD27+CD95-. The authors made the TRB cDNA libraries by 5' RACE using UMI labels. TCRdb reanalyzed the 5' RACE reads and collapses them to one entry per CDR3 protein, without DNA. The sample includes 8,000 or so distinct CDR3 sequences. This clonotype is called medium-sized based on its frequency. Its target is unknown. The receptor's source is a human donor in good health. Some clones in this sample may be carry-over from other donors' samples. Sequenced: naive CXCR3- CD8+ T cells from blood. As to subset: CD45RO-CCR7+CD27+CD95- naive CD8+ T cells lacking CXCR3 (TNR3-). The genes are TRBV29-1 and TRBJ1-1; TCRdb's D call of TRBD1 is untestable without DNA. The CDR3 reads CSVDRVGEAFF. Variable domain in full (rest from reference TRBV29-1 and TRBJ1-1): SAVISQKPSRDICQRGTSLTIQCQVDSQVTMMFWYRQQPGQSLTLIATANQGSEATYESGFVIDKFPISRPNLTFSTLTVSNMSPEDSSIYLCSVDRVGEAFFGQGTRLTVV.